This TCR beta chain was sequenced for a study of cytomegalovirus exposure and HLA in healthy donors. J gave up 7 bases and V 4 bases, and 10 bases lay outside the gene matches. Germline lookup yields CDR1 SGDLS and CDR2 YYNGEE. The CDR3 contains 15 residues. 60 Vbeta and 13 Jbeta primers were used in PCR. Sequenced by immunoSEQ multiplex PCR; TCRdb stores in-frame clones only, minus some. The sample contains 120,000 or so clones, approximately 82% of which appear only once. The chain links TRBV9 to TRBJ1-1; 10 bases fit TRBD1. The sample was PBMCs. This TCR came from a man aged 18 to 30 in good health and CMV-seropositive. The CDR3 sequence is CASSPSGTGVGEAFF. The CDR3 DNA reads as TGTGCCAGCAGCCCGAGCGGGACAGGGGTAGGTGAAGCTTTCTTT.